The clone carrying this T cell receptor (beta chain) was counted a single time. No antigen is known for it. This may arise from a read error, as a much more abundant clone is one base away. The CDR3 carries no conserved terminal phenylalanine or tryptophan, so it likely arises from a read error. The DNA is left out, because the CDR3 cannot be placed on it with certainty; the CDR3 is given as TCRdb lists it. This record comes from a study of Graves' ophthalmopathy and Graves' hyperthyroidism. Study-level findings and limits: Detected in blood as well were most expanded thyroid clonotypes with frequency above 0.001.

The germline V gene has CDR1 SGHTA and CDR2 FQGNSA. The CDR3 contains 14 residues when both ends are counted. RNA transcripts were the template, and TCR beta CDR3 regions were amplified from them. RT-PCR was first run with HTBI primers, then multiplex PCR in a second round. TCRdb reanalysed the multiplex PCR reads using MiXCR and keeps one entry per CDR3 protein. This sample yields about 370,000 distinct CDR3 sequences, of which 17% are seen a single time; roughly 2.3% belongs to the top ten. This chain uses TRBV7-2 with TRBJ2-2; TRBD2, as called in the table, went unchecked against the DNA. The source of this sequence is an adult woman with stable Graves' hyperthyroidism. The sample comprised peripheral blood. The CDR3 spells CASSFGTSGRPSVL.